Described below is a single T cell receptor (beta chain) sequence and its context. Clones were read by immunoSEQ multiplex PCR, and TCRdb kept only the in-frame ones, dropping some. The sample comprises about 210,000 clones, 87% of which are singletons, and 10% rests with the top ten. Ages ranged from roughly 18 to 100 years, with residence in more than 20 US areas. Cohorts were assigned according to the clinical history that participants reported. The data were obtained in a study of blood T cell repertoires in COVID-19. This CDR3 is built from 15 residues. In germline, CDR1 is SEHNR, CDR2 FQNEAQ (reference sequence). The germline V and J ends were trimmed by 3 bases and 4 bases, with 15 bases remaining between them.

V is TRBV7-9 and J is TRBJ1-2; D is uncertain. The TCR comes from a young man with acute COVID-19. The specimen sequenced was PBMCs or T cells enriched from blood (not recorded which). CDR3 sequence reads: CASSLAGRHSYGYTF. CDR3 nucleotide sequence: TGTGCCAGCAGCTTGGCAGGCAGGCATTCCTATGGCTACACCTTC.